These 22 T cell receptor beta chains share one sample of origin, sequenced in a study of cytomegalovirus exposure and HLA in healthy donors (dated by TCRdb to between 2016 and 2019). The library was built by means of the immunoSEQ multiplex PCR assay. TCRdb mirrors the immuneACCESS table, restricted to in-frame sequences. Some clones are absent from its copies; in checked studies, under half trace to an unresolved V gene, and the reason for the others is unknown. The sample yields roughly 60,000 clones; around 95% were counted once. The biggest ten clones account for approximately 6% of the sample. Sequenced sample: PBMCs. These receptor sequences come from a woman aged 18-29 years in good health and CMV-seropositive.

The genes are TRBV27 and TRBJ2-7; TRBD2 might be the D (6 bases). The CDR3 is 15 residues long. Trimming removed 5 bases from V and 6 bases from J, with 20 bases in between. Germline CDR1 MNHEY, CDR2 SMNVEV (reference sequence). CDR3 amino acids: CASSALTRIPSEQYF. The CDR3 DNA follows: TGTGCCAGCAGTGCCTTGACTAGGATCCCCTCCGAGCAGTACTTC.

The rearrangement uses TRBV6-5 and TRBJ2-7, with 9 bases fitting TRBD2. This CDR3 comprises 14 residues. Germline loops: CDR1 MNHEY, CDR2 SVGAGI. V trimming: 5 bases; J trimming: 5 bases; junction bases outside the gene matches: 7. This CDR3 is CASSGRSGRNEQYF. The CDR3 region has the DNA TGTGCCAGCAGTGGACGGAGCGGGAGGAACGAGCAGTACTTC.

This rearrangement joins TRBV5-1 to TRBJ2-7, with 7 positions matching TRBD1. The length of the CDR3 is 16 residues. The junction had 12 bases not matched to a gene; V was cut back by 1 base and J by 5 bases. Looked up from germline, CDR1 is SGHRS and CDR2 is YFSETQ. The CDR3 sequence is CASSLRGQTGLNEQYF. CDR3 sequence (DNA): TGCGCCAGCAGCTTGAGGGGTCAGACAGGGTTGAACGAGCAGTACTTC.

The rearrangement links TRBV5-1 to TRBJ2-1, with TRBD2 matching 10 bases. Germline CDR1 reads SGHRS; CDR2 reads YFSETQ. This CDR3 is built from 16 residues. With 1 base clipped from V and 6 bases from J, the junction kept 7 bases outside the gene matches. The chain's CDR3 is CASSLSMGLAPNEQFF. CDR3 nucleotide sequence: TGCGCCAGCAGCTTGAGTATGGGACTAGCGCCCAATGAGCAGTTCTTC.

The sample holds a few counts of this clone. Here the CDR3 reads CASSDGASDSSYNEQFF. CDR3 nucleotide sequence: TGTGCCAGCAGTGACGGGGCTAGCGATAGCTCCTACAATGAGCAGTTCTTC. The chain is built from TRBV6-4 and TRBJ2-1; a weak D match, TRBD2 (6 bases). Trimming removed 2 bases at V and 0 bases at J, with 14 bases between. The CDR3 loop spans 17 amino acids. Germline loops: CDR1 MRHNA, CDR2 SNTAGT.

The chain has TRBV18 and TRBJ2-7; a possible D gene is TRBD2 (7 bases). The CDR3 contains 16 residues. The V gene lost 0 bases and the J gene lost 5 bases, with 17 bases spanning the gap. Germline V gene lookup returns CDR1 KGHSH and CDR2 LQKENI. The CDR3 DNA is TGTGCCAGCTCACCACCGGGGGGGCCGGACCTTAACGAGCAGTACTTC. It is translated as CASSPPGGPDLNEQYF.

The chain joins TRBV4-1 to TRBJ2-3; 10 bases match TRBD2. The V gene end was trimmed by 1 base and the J gene end by 0 bases; junction bases not matched to a gene: 7. Germline V gene sequence: CDR1 MGHRA, CDR2 YSYEKL. The CDR3 is 18 residues long. The CDR3: CASSQVGVLAGSTDTQYF. DNA of the CDR3: TGCGCCAGCAGCCAAGTGGGAGTACTAGCGGGAAGCACAGATACGCAGTATTTT.

The CDR3 protein is CATRRGTGSSNEKLFF. CDR3 DNA: TGTGCCACCCGGAGGGGTACAGGCTCCTCTAATGAAAAACTGTTTTTT. The V call is TRBV19, the J call TRBJ1-4; D is possibly TRBD1 (5 bases). Trimming cost V 10 bases and J 3 bases, with 21 bases left between them. The CDR3 extends over 16 amino acids. Per the germline V gene, CDR1 is LNHDA and CDR2 is SQIVND (reference sequence).

This chain uses TRBV6-5 with TRBJ1-1, with D hard to call. CDR3 length: 13 residues. From germline, CDR1 is MNHEY and CDR2 SVGAGI. V lost 6 bases, J lost 10 bases, and 18 bases lay in between. This CDR3 is CASSSQPDLRAFF. For the CDR3, the DNA is TGTGCCAGCAGCAGCCAGCCGGACTTACGAGCTTTCTTT.

In nucleotides, the CDR3 is TGTGCCAGCAGCTCCTCAGCACGGGGAAAAGAGACCCAGTACTTC. Its protein is CASSSSARGKETQYF. The chain uses TRBV11-3 and TRBJ2-5, with TRBD2 as a possible D gene (5 bases). CDR1 is SGHNT and CDR2 is YENEEA in the germline V gene. The CDR3 has 15 residues. Trimming pared 4 bases from V and 3 bases from J, leaving 15 bases between.

The genes are TRBV28 and TRBJ1-1; possibly TRBD1 for D (5 bases). Germline loops: CDR1 MDHEN, CDR2 SYDVKM. Trimming shortened V by 6 bases and J by 4 bases, and 15 bases separated the two germline ends. The CDR3 runs to 14 residues. Here the CDR3 reads CASSPHSGITEAFF. CDR3 DNA: TGTGCCAGCAGCCCCCATTCAGGGATCACTGAAGCTTTCTTT.

This chain connects TRBV27 to TRBJ2-1; TRBD2 might be the D (5 bases). V lost 6 bases and J lost 4, with 22 bases in between. CDR3 size: 17 residues. From germline, CDR1 is MNHEY and CDR2 SMNVEV (reference sequence). The CDR3 reads CASRATSLLSFYNEQFF. The CDR3 region has the DNA TGTGCCAGCAGGGCAACTAGTCTACTTTCCTTTTACAATGAGCAGTTCTTC.

V gene TRBV4-2 combines with J gene TRBJ2-5; a weak D match, TRBD2 (6 bases). This CDR3 is 15 amino acids long. V was pared by 2 bases and J by 5 bases, with 15 bases between. Germline V CDR1 and CDR2: LGHNA, YNFKEQ. CDR3 bases: TGTGCCAGCAGCCAACATCTAGCGCTCCTGGAGACCCAGTACTTC. Amino acid sequence: CASSQHLALLETQYF.

The rearrangement joins TRBV19 to TRBJ2-7; 11 bases map to TRBD2. V lost 1 base to trimming and J lost 5 bases; unmatched junction nucleotides: 7. From germline, CDR1 is LNHDA and CDR2 SQIVND (reference sequence). The CDR3 contains 16 residues. The CDR3 DNA is TGTGCCAGTAGTATAGCAACTAGCGGGGGCCGGGACGAGCAGTACTTC. It is translated as CASSIATSGGRDEQYF.

The chain links TRBV15 to TRBJ2-4; TRBD2 is a possible D gene (6 bases). CDR1 is LNHNV and CDR2 is YYDKDF in the germline V gene (reference sequence). V dropped 1 base and J dropped 0 bases, with 10 bases sitting between them. The length of the CDR3 is 16 residues. CDR3 nucleotides: TGTGCCACCAGCAGAGGGGGGGATTTAGCCAAAAACATTCAGTACTTC. Translating gives CATSRGGDLAKNIQYF.

The chain carries TRBV7-6 and TRBJ2-7; TRBD1 matches 8 bases. V was clipped by 4 bases and J by 3 bases; unmatched bases: 5. Germline values: CDR1 SGHVS, CDR2 FNYEAQ. The CDR3 is made up of 14 amino acids. CDR3 bases: TGTGCCAGCAGCTCAGGACAGGGAAGCTACGAGCAGTACTTC. This translates into CASSSGQGSYEQYF.

The rearrangement joins TRBV27 to TRBJ2-1, with 8 bases aligning to TRBD2. CDR3 size: 17 residues. Trimming at V came to 3 bases and at J to 6 bases, leaving 13 bases not matched to a gene. Germline V gene data show CDR1 as MNHEY and CDR2 as SMNVEV (reference sequence). In DNA, the CDR3 is TGTGCCAGCAGTTTTTATCCGGGAGGGCTAGGGGGCAATGAGCAGTTCTTC. Amino acid sequence: CASSFYPGGLGGNEQFF.

This chain connects TRBV28 to TRBJ2-7; 10 bases line up with TRBD1. With 3 bases clipped from V and 0 bases from J, the junction kept 2 bases outside the gene matches. The germline CDR1 and CDR2 sequences are MDHEN and SYDVKM. This CDR3 spans 15 amino acids. In DNA form, the CDR3 reads TGTGCCAGCAGTTTCCGGGACAGGGGCTCCTACGAGCAGTACTTC. Protein product: CASSFRDRGSYEQYF.

The chain couples TRBV28 to TRBJ2-3; tentatively, D is TRBD1 (5 bases). Trimming stripped 6 bases from V and 3 bases from J, with 19 bases between. Germline CDR1 and CDR2: MDHEN and SYDVKM. The CDR3 runs to 16 residues. This CDR3 is CASRDTYGASTDTQYF. In DNA, the CDR3 is TGTGCCAGCAGGGACACGTATGGGGCATCTACAGATACGCAGTATTTT.

The chain recombines TRBV28 with TRBJ1-1, with D maybe TRBD1 (6 bases). V gave up 4 bases and J gave up 6 bases, with 9 bases separating them. The CDR3 runs to 12 residues. Germline CDR1 is MDHEN and CDR2 is SYDVKM. CDR3 coding DNA: TGTGCCAGCAGTTGGCAGGGGCCTGAAGCTTTCTTT. Translating gives CASSWQGPEAFF.

This clone was seen only once. The chain is built from TRBV7-9 and TRBJ2-3; possibly TRBD1 for D (5 bases). V gave up 2 bases and J gave up 1 base, with 19 bases separating them. Germline lookup yields CDR1 SEHNR and CDR2 FQNEAQ (reference sequence). The length of the CDR3 is 18 residues. DNA for the CDR3: TGTGCCAGCAGCTTAAGGGGTGGGGATCTCCAAGGCACAGATACGCAGTATTTT. Its protein product is CASSLRGGDLQGTDTQYF.

This sequence joins TRBV13 and TRBJ2-1, with a possible D match to TRBD1 (5 bases). V was trimmed by 4 bases and J by 8 bases, leaving 9 bases between them. In germline, CDR1 is PRHDT, CDR2 FYEKMQ (reference sequence). The CDR3 spans 12 residues. The chain's CDR3 is CASSSARDEQFF. The CDR3 nucleotides read TGTGCCAGCAGCTCAGCCAGGGATGAGCAGTTCTTC.